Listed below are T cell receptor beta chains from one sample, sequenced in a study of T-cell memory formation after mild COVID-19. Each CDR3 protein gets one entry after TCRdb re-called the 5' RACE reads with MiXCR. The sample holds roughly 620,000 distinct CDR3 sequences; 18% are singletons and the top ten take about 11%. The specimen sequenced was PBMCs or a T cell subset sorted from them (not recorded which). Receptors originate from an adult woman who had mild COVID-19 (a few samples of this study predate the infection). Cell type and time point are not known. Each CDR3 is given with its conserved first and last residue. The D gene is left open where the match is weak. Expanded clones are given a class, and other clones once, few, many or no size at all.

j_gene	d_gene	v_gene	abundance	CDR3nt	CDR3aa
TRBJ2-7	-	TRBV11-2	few	TGTGCCAGCAGCTTAGTTGGAGCAGGGGAGCAGTACTTC	CASSLVGAGEQYF
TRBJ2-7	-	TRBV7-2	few	TGTGCCAGCAGCTTAGGGCTAGATACCTACGAGCAGTACTTC	CASSLGLDTYEQYF
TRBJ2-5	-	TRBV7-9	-	TGTGCCAGCAGCTTAGACAGTATTATGGAGACCCAGTACTTC	CASSLDSIMETQYF
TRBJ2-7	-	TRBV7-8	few	TGTGCCAGCAGCTTTGGACCAACCCACTCCTACGAGCAGTACTTC	CASSFGPTHSYEQYF
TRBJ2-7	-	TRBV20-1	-	TGCAGTGCCAACCTTGCTAGCTCCTACGAGCAGTACTTC	CSANLASSYEQYF
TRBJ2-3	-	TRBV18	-	TGTGCCAGCTCACCACAGCAGGCAGATACGCAGTATTTT	CASSPQQADTQYF
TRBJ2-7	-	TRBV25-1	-	TGTGCCAGCACCCCCCCGGGGAGCTCCTACGAGCAGTACTTC	CASTPPGSSYEQYF
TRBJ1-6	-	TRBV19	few	TGTGCCAGTAGTCACGGCTTCGGAAATTCACCCCTCCACTTT	CASSHGFGNSPLHF
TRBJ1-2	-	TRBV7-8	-	TGTGCCAGCAGCTTAAGGCGAGCTTTCCAATCTAACTATGGCTACACCTTC	CASSLRRAFQSNYGYTF
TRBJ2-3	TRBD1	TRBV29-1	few	TGCAGCGTTGCTCGCGGGACAGGGAACACAGATACGCAGTATTTT	CSVARGTGNTDTQYF
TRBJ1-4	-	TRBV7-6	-	TGTGCCAGCAGTCTTAAGGCAGGGGTTCTCAATGAAAAACTGTTTTTT	CASSLKAGVLNEKLFF
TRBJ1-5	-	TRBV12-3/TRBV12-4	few	TGTGCCAGCAGTTCTCACGCAGGGACCAATCAGCCCCAGCATTTT	CASSSHAGTNQPQHF
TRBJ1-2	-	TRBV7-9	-	TGTGCCAGCAGCCCAATCCCGGCTAACTATGGCTACACCTTC	CASSPIPANYGYTF
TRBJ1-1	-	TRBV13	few	TGTGCCAGCAGCCCTCGGGACCACGAAGCTTTCTTT	CASSPRDHEAFF
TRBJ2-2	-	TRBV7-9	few	TGTGCCAGCATTCCGGGCGCGAACACCGGGGAGCTGTTTTTT	CASIPGANTGELFF
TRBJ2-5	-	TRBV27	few	TGTGCCAGCAGACCGACTAAATTAGTTTCCCAGTACTTC	CASRPTKLVSQYF
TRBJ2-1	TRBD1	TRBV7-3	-	TGTGCCAGCAGCCTCCTGGCCGGGACAGGGCATGAGCAGTTCTTC	CASSLLAGTGHEQFF
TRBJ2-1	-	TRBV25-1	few	TGTGCCAGCAGTGAATTGGCGGGGAATGAGCAGTTCTTC	CASSELAGNEQFF
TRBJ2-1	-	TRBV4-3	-	TGCGCCAGCAGCCAAGAAAGGCTGTACAATGAGCAGTTCTTC	CASSQERLYNEQFF
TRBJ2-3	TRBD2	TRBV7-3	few	TGTGCCAGCAGCTTAGTTGGGCCCCGGACTAGCGGGTTAACAGATACGCAGTATTTT	CASSLVGPRTSGLTDTQYF
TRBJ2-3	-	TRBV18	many	TGTGCCAGCTCAGGCGGTGGGGATACGCAGTATTTT	CASSGGGDTQYF
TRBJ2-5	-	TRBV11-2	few	TGTGCCAGCAGCTTAACGAGGGACCAAGAGACCCAGTACTTC	CASSLTRDQETQYF
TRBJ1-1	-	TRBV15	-	TGTGCCACCAGCAGAGAGGCCACCTTCCCCCTGAACACTGAAGCTTTCTTT	CATSREATFPLNTEAFF
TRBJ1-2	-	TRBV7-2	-	TGTGCCAGCAGCTTAGCGTCAGGGGCGGCCTATGGCTACACCTTC	CASSLASGAAYGYTF
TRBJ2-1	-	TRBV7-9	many	TGTGCCAGCAGCTTAGGTGCGGGTGAGCAGTTCTTC	CASSLGAGEQFF
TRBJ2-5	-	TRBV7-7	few	TGTGCCAGCAGTAGGGGAACCCGGGTCTACCAAGAGACCCAGTACTTC	CASSRGTRVYQETQYF
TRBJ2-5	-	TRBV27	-	TGTGCCAGCAGTTCAAGTGGTTATCTACAAGAGACCCAGTACTTC	CASSSSGYLQETQYF
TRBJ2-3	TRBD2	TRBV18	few	TGTGCCAGCTCACCGCAGCGGGAGGTCACAGATACGCAGTATTTT	CASSPQREVTDTQYF
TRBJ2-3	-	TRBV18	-	TGTGCCAGCTCACCAGAGCCAGATACGCAGTATTTT	CASSPEPDTQYF
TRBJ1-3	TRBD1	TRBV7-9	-	TGTGCCAGCAGCCGGACCGGGACAGTATATTTT	CASSRTGTVYF
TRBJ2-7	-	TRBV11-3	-	TGTGCCAGCAGCTTATTTCCCCCCGACGAGCAGTACTTC	CASSLFPPDEQYF
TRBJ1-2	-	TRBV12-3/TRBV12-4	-	TGTGCCAGCACACATGGGGGGAGGGATGGCTACACCTTC	CASTHGGRDGYTF
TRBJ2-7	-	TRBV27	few	TGTGCCAGCAGTTTACCCGGGGCGGGAGAGCAGTACTTC	CASSLPGAGEQYF
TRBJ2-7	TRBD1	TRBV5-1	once	TGCGCCAGCAGCTTGGGGTGGACAGGTAACTACGAGCAGTACTTC	CASSLGWTGNYEQYF
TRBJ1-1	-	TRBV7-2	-	TGTGCCAGCAGCAGGGGACACACGAACACTGAAGCTTTCTTT	CASSRGHTNTEAFF
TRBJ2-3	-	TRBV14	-	TGTGCCAGCGGGATGAACACAGATACGCAGTATTTT	CASGMNTDTQYF
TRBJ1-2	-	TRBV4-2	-	TGTGCCAGCAGCCAAGAGTGGGGGCAACAAAGAGGCTACACCTTC	CASSQEWGQQRGYTF
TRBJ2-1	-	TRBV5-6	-	TGTGCCAGCAGCTCCCTTGGGCAGGCCCCCTACAATGAGCAGTTCTTC	CASSSLGQAPYNEQFF
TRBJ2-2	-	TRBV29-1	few	TGCAGCGTTGGCACCTCGTCCACCGGGGAGCTGTTTTTT	CSVGTSSTGELFF
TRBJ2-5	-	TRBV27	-	TGTGCCAGCAGTAAAAGGACCTCAGAGACCCAGTACTTC	CASSKRTSETQYF
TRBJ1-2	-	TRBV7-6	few	TGTGCCAGCAGTTCCGAAAACTATGGCTACACCTTC	CASSSENYGYTF
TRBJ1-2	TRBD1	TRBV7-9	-	TGTGCCAGCAGCCCCGGGACGAGGACAGGCTATGGCTACACCTTC	CASSPGTRTGYGYTF
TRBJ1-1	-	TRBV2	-	TGTGCCAGCAGTGTAGAACAGCCGAACACTGAAGCTTTCTTT	CASSVEQPNTEAFF
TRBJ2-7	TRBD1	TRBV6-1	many	TGTGCCAGCAGGAGGACAGGGGGCAACGAGCAGTACTTC	CASRRTGGNEQYF
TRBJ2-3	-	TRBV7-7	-	TGTGCCAGCAGCTCGCAGGGTGGAGATACGCAGTATTTT	CASSSQGGDTQYF
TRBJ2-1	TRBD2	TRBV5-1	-	TGCGCCAGCAGCGGATATAGCGGGAATGAGCAGTTCTTC	CASSGYSGNEQFF
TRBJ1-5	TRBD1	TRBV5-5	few	TGTGCCAGCAGCACTACAGGGGGCGCGAGCAATCAGCCCCAGCATTTT	CASSTTGGASNQPQHF
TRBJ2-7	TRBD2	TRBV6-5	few	TGTGCCAGCAGGGCGACTAGCACGAGGGGCGAGCAGTACTTC	CASRATSTRGEQYF
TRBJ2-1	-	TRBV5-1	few	TGCGCCAGCAGCCCTAACCTGATGATCCCCTACAATGAGCAGTTCTTC	CASSPNLMIPYNEQFF
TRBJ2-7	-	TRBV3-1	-	TGTGCCAGCAGCCGGGACACTCATTACGAGCAGTACTTC	CASSRDTHYEQYF
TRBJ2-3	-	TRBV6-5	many	TGTGCCAGCAGTTACGACAGCACTCTCACAGATACGCAGTATTTT	CASSYDSTLTDTQYF
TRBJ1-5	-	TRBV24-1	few	TGTGCCACCAGTGAATTCGACAGAGATCAGCCCCAGCATTTT	CATSEFDRDQPQHF